The 3 T cell receptor beta chains below all came from one sample that was sequenced in a study of blood T cell repertoires in COVID-19. Clones were sequenced by immunoSEQ multiplex PCR, and TCRdb holds only the in-frame ones, with some missing. The sample has fewer than 250,000 clones, around four fifths seen once. The specimen sequenced was peripheral blood. The receptors come from a human donor in a cohort sampled during active COVID-19.

This clone was counted a single time. This chain links TRBV7-9 with TRBJ2-7; D is possibly TRBD1 (9 bases). The CDR3 runs to 15 residues. The V gene lost 5 bases and the J gene lost 4 bases, with 18 bases spanning the gap. Germline lookup yields CDR1 SEHNR and CDR2 FQNEAQ (reference sequence). CDR3 DNA: TGTGCCAGCAGCCATAGCGGGACAGGGCCATACGAGCAGTACTTC. Amino acids: CASSHSGTGPYEQYF.

The gene calls are TRBV5-1 and TRBJ1-4, with 10 bases aligning to TRBD1. The germline gives CDR1 SGHRS, CDR2 YFSETQ. The CDR3 spans 20 residues. The trim removed 5 bases at V and 2 bases at J, leaving 18 bases unmatched. The CDR3 protein is CASSLRGQGSTFGTNEKLFF. The CDR3 DNA follows: TGCGCCAGCAGTCTACGGGGACAGGGGTCGACTTTTGGTACTAATGAAAAACTGTTTTTT.

This chain uses TRBV27 with TRBJ1-1, with D maybe TRBD1 (5 bases). Germline V lookup: CDR1 MNHEY, CDR2 SMNVEV (reference sequence). V was clipped by 3 bases and J by 5 bases, with 10 bases between them. This CDR3 contains 13 residues. The CDR3, as DNA: TGTGCCAGCAGTTTCCCAGGGAAAACTGAAGCTTTCTTT. Its translation: CASSFPGKTEAFF.